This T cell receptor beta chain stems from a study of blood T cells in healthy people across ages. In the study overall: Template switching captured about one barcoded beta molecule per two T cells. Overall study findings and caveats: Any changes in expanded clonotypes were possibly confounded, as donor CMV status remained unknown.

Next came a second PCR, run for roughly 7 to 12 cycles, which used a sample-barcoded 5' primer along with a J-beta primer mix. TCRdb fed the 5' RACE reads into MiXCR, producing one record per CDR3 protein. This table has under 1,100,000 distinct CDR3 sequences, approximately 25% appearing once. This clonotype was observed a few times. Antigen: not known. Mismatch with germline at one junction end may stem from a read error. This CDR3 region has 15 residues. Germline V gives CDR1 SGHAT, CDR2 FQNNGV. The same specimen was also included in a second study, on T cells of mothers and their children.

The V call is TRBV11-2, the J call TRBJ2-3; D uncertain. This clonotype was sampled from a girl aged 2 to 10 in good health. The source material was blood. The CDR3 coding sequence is TGTGCCAGCAGCCTAGACATATCCAGCACAGATACGCAGTATTTT. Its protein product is CASSLDISSTDTQYF.